The 31 T cell receptor beta chains in this list originate from one sample, sequenced in a study of T cell responses to AZD1222 COVID-19 vaccine. Assay: immunoSEQ multiplex PCR; the TCRdb copy retains only in-frame clones and omits some. Of approximately 150,000 clones listed, around 90% are singletons. Material: peripheral blood, obtained on day 0 of AZD1222 vaccination. These receptor sequences come from an adult in good health.

This chain links TRBV18 with TRBJ2-7, with 9 nucleotides matching TRBD1. Germline CDR1 reads KGHSH; CDR2 reads LQKENI. The CDR3 is made up of 14 amino acids. The trim removed 3 bases at V and 7 bases at J, leaving 7 bases unmatched. The CDR3 protein is CASSPLDRGSEQYF. The DNA for the CDR3 is TGTGCCAGCTCACCCTTGGACAGGGGATCGGAGCAGTACTTC.

This clone has just a few counts. The J gene is TRBJ1-5, the V gene TRBV7-2, with D perhaps matching TRBD1 (6 bases). V dropped 5 bases and J dropped 2 bases, with 10 bases sitting between them. CDR1 and CDR2 from the germline V gene are SGHTA and FQGNSA. This CDR3 is built from 14 residues. CDR3 loop: CASSPRQGNQPQHF. In nucleotides, the CDR3 is TGTGCCAGCAGCCCTCGACAGGGCAATCAGCCCCAGCATTTT.

This sequence joins TRBV28 and TRBJ2-6; maybe TRBD1 (6 bases). The V end was cut by 4 bases, the J end by 0 bases, with 13 bases between. This CDR3 contains 17 residues. Germline CDR1 MDHEN, CDR2 SYDVKM. CDR3 coding DNA: TGTGCCAGCAGTTGGGTCCAGGGGCGCTCTGGGGCCAACGTCCTGACTTTC. It encodes CASSWVQGRSGANVLTF.

The chain links TRBV5-1 to TRBJ1-6; 8 nucleotides align to TRBD1. J gave up 9 bases and V 4 bases, and 3 bases lay outside the gene matches. The CDR3 covers 13 residues. Germline CDR1 is SGHRS and CDR2 is YFSETQ. The CDR3 DNA is TGCGCCAGCAGCCCGGACAGGGCTTCACCCCTCCACTTT. Protein sequence: CASSPDRASPLHF.

The chain links TRBV10-2 to TRBJ2-5; the D gene is possibly TRBD2 (5 bases). With 8 bases removed from V and 2 bases from J, the gap between germline ends came to 15 bases. There are 14 residues in the CDR3. CDR1 is WSHSY, CDR2 SAAADI, per germline. The CDR3 nucleotides are TGCGCCAGCCGCTGGCCCGGGGTACAAGAGACCCAGTACTTC. Translation gives CASRWPGVQETQYF.

This sequence joins TRBV29-1 and TRBJ1-1, with unresolved D. CDR1 SQVTM and CDR2 ANQGSEA come from the germline V gene. This CDR3 spans 10 amino acids. Trimming left V 4 bases short and J 12 bases short, with 12 bases between. The CDR3 loop is CSVGGEGTFF. The DNA of the CDR3 is TGCAGCGTTGGGGGAGAGGGAACTTTCTTT.

V gene TRBV6-2 or TRBV6-3 combines with J gene TRBJ2-7, with unresolved D. CDR3 size: 11 residues. Looked up from germline, CDR1 is MNHEY and CDR2 is SVGEGT. Trimming pared 6 bases from V and 6 bases from J, leaving 9 bases between. The CDR3 DNA reads TGTGCCAGCAGCCCCCTACGCGAGCAGTACTTC. Translating it yields CASSPLREQYF.

This clone was seen a few times. The chain couples TRBV5-1 to TRBJ2-3; D unclear. CDR1 and CDR2 from the germline V gene are SGHRS and YFSETQ. The CDR3 totals 12 residues. V lost 4 bases to trimming and J lost 0 bases, with 3 bases between them. The CDR3 nucleotides are TGCGCCAGCAGCCAAAGCACAGATACGCAGTATTTT. This encodes CASSQSTDTQYF.

The chain employs TRBV7-3 and TRBJ2-7, with a tentative D call TRBD2 (6 bases). V shed 0 bases and J shed 7 bases, with 10 bases lying between them. The CDR3 sequence is 13 residues long. Per the germline V gene, CDR1 is SGHTA and CDR2 is FQGTGA. The chain's CDR3 is CASSLTGREEQYF. In DNA form, the CDR3 reads TGTGCCAGCAGCTTAACGGGGCGGGAAGAGCAGTACTTC.

The gene calls are TRBV4-2 and TRBJ2-7; 7 nucleotides align to TRBD2. The V gene's germline CDR1 is LGHNA and CDR2 YNFKEQ. This CDR3 region has 17 residues. V shed 4 bases and J 0 bases; nucleotides not matched to a gene: 12. CDR3: CASSLQGTGGSSYEQYF. CDR3 bases: TGTGCCAGCAGCCTCCAAGGTACGGGGGGAAGCTCCTACGAGCAGTACTTC.

CDR3 loop: CASSRGTSGTYNEQFF. CDR3 sequence (DNA): TGTGCCAGCAGTAGGGGGACTAGCGGGACCTACAATGAGCAGTTCTTC. The gene calls are TRBV6-6 and TRBJ2-1, with 13 positions matching TRBD2. The CDR3 extends over 16 amino acids. J was trimmed by 2 bases and V by 5 bases; bases with no gene match: 3. Germline V gives CDR1 MNHNY, CDR2 SVGAGI (reference sequence).

CDR3 sequence: CASTQGTSMNTEAFF. DNA of the CDR3: TGTGCCAGCACCCAGGGGACTTCCATGAACACTGAAGCTTTCTTT. The chain uses TRBV9 and TRBJ1-1, with D possibly TRBD1 on 6 matching bases. The CDR3 has 15 amino acids. Trimming took off 6 bases at V and 0 bases at J, with 15 bases between the two ends. CDR1 and CDR2 from the germline V gene are SGDLS and YYNGEE.

The CDR3 is CASSLLGAGELFF. The CDR3, as DNA: TGTGCCAGCAGTCTCTTAGGCGCCGGGGAGCTGTTTTTT. The chain recombines TRBV28 with TRBJ2-2; D is ambiguous. The CDR3 extends over 13 amino acids. The germline CDR1 and CDR2 sequences are MDHEN and SYDVKM. Trimming took 5 bases from V and 6 from J, leaving 10 bases between them.

The chain couples TRBV29-1 to TRBJ1-1; D ambiguous. V lost 3 bases and J 0 bases, leaving 11 bases between the germline ends. This CDR3 region has 14 residues. Germline CDR1 is SQVTM and CDR2 is ANQGSEA. The CDR3 coding sequence is TGCAGCGTTGAGAGGTCTAGGATGAACACTGAAGCTTTCTTT. Translating gives CSVERSRMNTEAFF. The whole variable domain, filled in from reference TRBV29-1 and TRBJ1-1, reads SAVISQKPSRDICQRGTSLTIQCQVDSQVTMMFWYRQQPGQSLTLIATANQGSEATYESGFVIDKFPISRPNLTFSTLTVSNMSPEDSSIYLCSVERSRMNTEAFFGQGTRLTVV.

This sequence joins TRBV5-1 and TRBJ2-3, with 8 bases fitting TRBD2. V shed 4 bases, J shed 4 bases, and the junction held 17 bases outside the gene matches. This CDR3 region has 18 residues. The V gene's germline CDR1 is SGHRS and CDR2 YFSETQ. The DNA for the CDR3 is TGCGCCAGCAGCGTAGGACCGGGAGGGCCGGGATATGCAGATACGCAGTATTTT. Amino acid sequence: CASSVGPGGPGYADTQYF. Full variable domain (rest looked up from reference TRBV5-1 and TRBJ2-3): KAGVTQTPRYLIKTRGQQVTLSCSPISGHRSVSWYQQTPGQGLQFLFEYFSETQRNKGNFPGRFSGRQFSNSRSEMNVSTLELGDSALYLCASSVGPGGPGYADTQYFGPGTRLTVL.

This clone was recorded a few times. The J gene is TRBJ1-2, the V gene TRBV6-2 or TRBV6-3; tentative D call: TRBD1 (5 bases). Germline V gene lookup returns CDR1 MNHEY and CDR2 SVGEGT. Trimming cost V 2 bases and J 3 bases, with 13 bases left between them. The CDR3 contains 15 residues. As DNA, the CDR3 is TGTGCCAGCAGTTACACGCCGGGACGCGACTATGGCTACACCTTC. It codes for CASSYTPGRDYGYTF.

This sequence joins TRBV7-2 and TRBJ1-2, with 9 positions matching TRBD1. CDR3 length: 17 residues. The J segment lost 4 bases and the V segment lost 2 bases, leaving 11 bases of the junction unmatched. Germline-derived CDR1 and CDR2 are SGHTA and FQGNSA. The CDR3 protein is CASSLLQSGQGGYGYTF. In DNA form, the CDR3 reads TGTGCCAGCAGCTTATTGCAGTCGGGACAGGGTGGCTATGGCTACACCTTC.

CDR3 sequence: CASNTGGPNQPQHF. In DNA form, the CDR3 reads TGTGCCAGCAATACAGGGGGTCCCAATCAGCCCCAGCATTTT. The chain employs TRBV6-5 and TRBJ1-5; 8 nucleotides line up with TRBD1. V lost 7 bases and J lost 3; bases outside the gene matches: 5. This CDR3 has 14 residues. Germline values: CDR1 MNHEY, CDR2 SVGAGI.

The genes are TRBV19 and TRBJ2-5; 8 nucleotides align to TRBD2. V shed 5 bases, J shed 5 bases, and the junction held 16 bases outside the gene matches. The CDR3 sequence is 17 residues long. In germline, CDR1 is LNHDA, CDR2 SQIVND (reference sequence). The chain's CDR3 is CASSGAHQREFGETQYF. The CDR3 nucleotides read TGTGCCAGTAGTGGGGCTCACCAGCGGGAGTTCGGGGAGACCCAGTACTTC.

The chain couples TRBV7-8 to TRBJ2-7; D is possibly TRBD1 (7 bases). Germline V gene lookup returns CDR1 SGHVS and CDR2 FQNEAQ. The CDR3 sequence is 17 residues long. V dropped 5 bases and J dropped 2 bases, with 22 bases sitting between them. The CDR3 coding sequence is TGTGCCAGCAGCCCACACTCAGGGGGGTTGATTGCCTACGAGCAGTACTTC. Protein: CASSPHSGGLIAYEQYF.

The rearrangement uses TRBV9 and TRBJ1-2; 8 bases are shared with TRBD1. The CDR3 totals 13 residues. Per the germline V gene, CDR1 is SGDLS and CDR2 is YYNGEE. With V trimmed by 2 bases and J by 3 bases, 0 bases remained unmatched. CDR3 in DNA: TGTGCCAGCAGCGTGGGACAGGACTATGGCTACACCTTC. Translated: CASSVGQDYGYTF.

The chain has TRBV2 and TRBJ2-7; the match to TRBD2 covers 7 bases. This CDR3 comprises 14 residues. The junction had 10 bases not matched to a gene; V was cut back by 8 bases and J by 3 bases. Germline V gene sequence: CDR1 SNHLY, CDR2 FYNNEI. The CDR3 reads CASRFREGLYEQYF. In DNA, the CDR3 is TGTGCCAGCCGGTTTAGGGAGGGGCTCTACGAGCAGTACTTC.

This clone was detected a few times. This sample includes further DNA sequences coding for the same CDR3. This chain uses TRBV3-1 (or the pseudogene TRBV3-2) with TRBJ2-5; D ambiguous. Trimming removed 6 bases from V and 2 bases from J, with 4 bases in between. This CDR3 spans 11 amino acids. In germline, CDR1 is LGHDT, CDR2 YNNKEL (reference sequence). The CDR3 DNA is TGTGCCAGCAGTCTACAAGAGACCCAGTACTTC. Protein sequence: CASSLQETQYF.

This chain uses TRBV6-5 with TRBJ1-2; TRBD1 matches 7 bases. The trim removed 10 bases at V and 4 bases at J, leaving 12 bases unmatched. The CDR3 consists of 14 residues. Looked up from germline, CDR1 is MNHEY and CDR2 is SVGAGI. The CDR3 loop is CATRGAVLGYGYTF. The CDR3 DNA sequence: TGTGCCACCAGGGGGGCCGTTCTCGGCTATGGCTACACCTTC.

The V gene is TRBV10-3, the J gene TRBJ1-5; D uncertain. The germline V gene has CDR1 ENHRY and CDR2 SYGVKD. The length of the CDR3 is 12 residues. V was shortened by 3 bases and J by 5 bases, with 5 bases between the two germline ends. Here the CDR3 reads CAISERYQPQHF. For the CDR3, the DNA is TGTGCCATCAGTGAACGATATCAGCCCCAGCATTTT.

The rearrangement joins TRBV11-2 to TRBJ1-2; D gene unclear. CDR3 length: 16 residues. CDR1 and CDR2 (germline): SGHAT, FQNNGV. V lost 0 bases, J lost 3 bases, and 14 bases lay in between. The CDR3 region is CASSLDLMRGYYGYTF. CDR3 sequence (DNA): TGTGCCAGCAGCTTAGATCTCATGCGCGGGTACTATGGCTACACCTTC.

The count of this clone is one. This chain connects TRBV19 to TRBJ2-2; D is perhaps TRBD2 (6 bases). The V gene lost 3 bases and the J gene lost 5 bases, with 13 bases spanning the gap. The CDR3 loop spans 15 amino acids. The germline CDR1 and CDR2 sequences are LNHDA and SQIVND (reference sequence). The CDR3 DNA is TGTGCCAGTAGTATTACCGGGAGTGGGACCGGGGAGCTGTTTTTT. It translates to CASSITGSGTGELFF.

CDR3 loop: CATSEKTGPRNEQFF. CDR3 bases: TGTGCCACCAGTGAAAAAACGGGACCTAGGAATGAGCAGTTCTTC. The gene calls are TRBV24-1 and TRBJ2-1; D may correspond to TRBD1 or TRBD2 (5 bases each). CDR1 and CDR2 from the germline V gene are KGHDR and SFDVKD. Trimming took 4 bases from V and 7 from J, leaving 16 bases between them. The CDR3 is 15 amino acids.

V and J are TRBV10-3 and TRBJ2-7; D gene unclear. The V end was cut by 6 bases, the J end by 3 bases, with 6 bases between. The CDR3 runs to 11 residues. Germline assignment: CDR1 ENHRY and CDR2 SYGVKD. In DNA form, the CDR3 reads TGTGCCATCAGCGGCAGCTACGAGCAGTACTTC. Its translation: CAISGSYEQYF.

This clone was seen only once. The chain links TRBV27 to TRBJ1-6; no reliable D call. Germline CDR1 is MNHEY and CDR2 is SMNVEV (reference sequence). The V and J ends lost 0 bases and 10 bases respectively, with 7 bases between them. There are 13 residues in the CDR3. The DNA of the CDR3 is TGTGCCAGCAGTTTATCAATGACCTCACCCCTCCACTTT. Protein product: CASSLSMTSPLHF.

V usage is TRBV5-6 and J usage is TRBJ2-3; the match to TRBD2 covers 8 bases. The length of the CDR3 is 16 residues. The V gene end was trimmed by 4 bases and the J gene end by 0 bases; junction bases not matched to a gene: 7. Germline CDR1 and CDR2: SGHDT and YYEEEE. CDR3 in DNA: TGTGCCAGCAGCCCAACTAGCGGAGGGAGCACAGATACGCAGTATTTT. It codes for CASSPTSGGSTDTQYF.